This T cell receptor beta chain comes out of a study of metastatic and nonmetastatic thyroid tumors. MiXCR re-clonotyped the PCR reads for TCRdb. This table has 34,000 or so clones, about 18% appearing once. This clone was detected ten times or more. The entire patient cohort was treatment-naive prior to thyroid surgery. The length of the CDR3 is 10 residues. Germline V gene sequence: CDR1 MNHNS, CDR2 SASEGT. The germline V and J ends were trimmed by 8 bases and 8 bases, with 8 bases remaining between them. The sample comprised blood. The source of this sequence is a female donor with papillary thyroid cancer or a benign thyroid nodule (not recorded which). Some clones in this sample may be carry-over from other donors' samples. This chain connects TRBV6-1 to TRBJ2-3, with a possible D match to TRBD2 (5 bases). DNA of the CDR3: TGTGCCAGCCGGGAAGGTACGCAGTATTTT. Translation: CASREGTQYF.